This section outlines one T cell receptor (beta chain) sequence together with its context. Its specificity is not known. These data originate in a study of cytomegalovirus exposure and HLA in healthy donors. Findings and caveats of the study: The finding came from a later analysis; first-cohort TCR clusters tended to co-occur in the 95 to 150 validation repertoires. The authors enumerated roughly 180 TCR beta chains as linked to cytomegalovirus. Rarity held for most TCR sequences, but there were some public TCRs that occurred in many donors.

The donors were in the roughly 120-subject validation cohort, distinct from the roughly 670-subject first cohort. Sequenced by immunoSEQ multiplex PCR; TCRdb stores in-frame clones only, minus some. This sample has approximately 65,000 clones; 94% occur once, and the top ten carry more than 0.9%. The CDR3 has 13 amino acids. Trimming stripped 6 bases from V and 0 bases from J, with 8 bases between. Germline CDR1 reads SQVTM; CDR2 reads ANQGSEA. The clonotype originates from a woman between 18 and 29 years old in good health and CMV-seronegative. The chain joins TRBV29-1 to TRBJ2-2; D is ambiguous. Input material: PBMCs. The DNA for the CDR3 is TGCAGCGTCGAAACAACGAACACCGGGGAGCTGTTTTTT. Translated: CSVETTNTGELFF.